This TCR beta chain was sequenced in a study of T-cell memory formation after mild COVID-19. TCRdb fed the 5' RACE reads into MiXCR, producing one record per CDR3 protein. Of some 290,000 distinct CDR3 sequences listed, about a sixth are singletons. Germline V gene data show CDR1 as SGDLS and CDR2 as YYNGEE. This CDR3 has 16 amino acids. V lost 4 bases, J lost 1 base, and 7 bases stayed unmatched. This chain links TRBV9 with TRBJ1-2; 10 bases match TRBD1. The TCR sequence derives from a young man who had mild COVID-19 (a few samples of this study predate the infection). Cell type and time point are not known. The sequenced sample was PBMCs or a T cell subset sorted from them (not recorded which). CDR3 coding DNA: TGTGCCAGCAGCCCCCCGGGACAGGGGATTAACTATGGCTACACCTTC. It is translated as CASSPPGQGINYGYTF.